This is a list of T cell receptor beta chains from one sample in a study of identical twins. Via MiXCR, TCRdb re-called the 5' RACE reads, giving one row per CDR3 protein. This table has 1.5 million to 2 million distinct CDR3 sequences, around 33% appearing once. Input material: cord blood. The receptors originated from a newborn girl in good health. CDR3s include the opening cysteine and the closing phenylalanine or tryptophan. D genes are given only for firm matches. Rows may omit the clone size; those that give it use once, few, many or a size class.

V gene,D gene,clone size,J gene,CDR3 DNA,CDR3 protein
TRBV5-1,.,.,TRBJ2-5,TGCGCCAGCAGCTTGGCGGGCCGGGAAGTAGATGAGCAGTACTTC,CASSLAGREVDEQYF
TRBV11-1,TRBD1,.,TRBJ2-6,TGTGCCAGCAGCCCTGGACGGGGGACAGGGGGCACTGGGGCCAACGTCCTGACTTTC,CASSPGRGTGGTGANVLTF
TRBV5-4,.,.,TRBJ2-7,TGTCGGGGGTCGCGAAAAACCTACGAGCAGTACTTC,CRGSRKTYEQYF
TRBV7-2,.,.,TRBJ2-2,TGTGCCAGCAGCACTTCTCGACACACCGGGGAGCTGTTTTTT,CASSTSRHTGELFF
TRBV11-2,.,few,TRBJ2-7,TGTGCCAGCGGGGCGTTCGACTCCTACGAGCAGTACTTC,CASGAFDSYEQYF
TRBV9,.,.,TRBJ2-1,TGTGCCAGCAGCGTAGTGACAGACAATGAGCAGTTCTTC,CASSVVTDNEQFF
TRBV28,.,.,TRBJ2-4,TGTGCCAGCAGTGTAAAACTAAGCCTGAAAAACATTCAGTACTTC,CASSVKLSLKNIQYF
TRBV20-1,.,once,TRBJ1-2,TGCAGTGCTAGAGTTGGGGGAAGGCACTATGGCTACACCTTC,CSARVGGRHYGYTF
TRBV3-1,.,.,TRBJ1-4,TGTGCCAGCAGTTGTGAGGCGTTTGCAACTAATGAAAAACTGTTTTTT,CASSCEAFATNEKLFF
TRBV12-3/TRBV12-4,.,.,TRBJ2-6,TGTGCCAGCAGTACTCCGGGACAACACTCTGGGGCCAACGTCCTGACTTTC,CASSTPGQHSGANVLTF
TRBV20-1,.,.,TRBJ1-2,TGCAGTGCTAGAGATAGAGCCTTACCTAACTATGGCTACACCTTC,CSARDRALPNYGYTF
TRBV25-1,.,few,TRBJ2-7,TGTGCCAGCAGTGAATATATCGAGCAGTACTTC,CASSEYIEQYF
TRBV19,.,.,TRBJ1-4,TGTGCCAGTAGTCCCGCCCGTGAAAAACTGTTTTTT,CASSPAREKLFF
TRBV29-1,TRBD1,.,TRBJ2-1,TGCAGCGATCGACAGGGGGCGGGGAATGAGCAGTTCTTC,CSDRQGAGNEQFF
TRBV29-1,.,.,TRBJ1-1,TGCGGGGGGGGGAGCCGGAACACTGTAGCTTTCTTT,CGGGSRNTVAFF
TRBV4-1,TRBD1,.,TRBJ1-2,TGCGCCAGCAGCCTAGACAGGGTGTTTGACTATGGCTACACCTTC,CASSLDRVFDYGYTF
TRBV20-1,.,few,TRBJ2-7,TGCAGTGCAGCCCAGGGGACTATGCTACGCGAGCAGTACTTC,CSAAQGTMLREQYF
TRBV7-9,TRBD2,.,TRBJ2-3,TGTGCCAGCAGCCCCGGGACTAGCGGGGGGTTAACAGATACGCAGTATTTT,CASSPGTSGGLTDTQYF
TRBV12-3/TRBV12-4,.,.,TRBJ2-3,TGTGCCAGCAGTTTCTGGTTATCCCCACCCACAGATACGCAGTATTTT,CASSFWLSPPTDTQYF
TRBV20-1,.,.,TRBJ2-1,TGCAGTGCTCCCCATCCTTTCAGCTCCTACAATGAGCAGTTCTTC,CSAPHPFSSYNEQFF
TRBV4-2,.,few,TRBJ1-2,TGTGCCAGCAGCCAAGAGTACGGAGGCAGGGCTCTAGGAGGCTACACCTTC,CASSQEYGGRALGGYTF
TRBV5-1,.,.,TRBJ2-3,TGCGCCAGCAGACTAGCAACAGATACGCAGTATTTT,CASRLATDTQYF